The T cell receptor beta chain described here comes from a study of blood T cell repertoires in COVID-19. The CDR3 totals 12 residues. J was trimmed by 6 bases and V by 5 bases; bases with no gene match: 4. Germline CDR1 and CDR2: MNHEY and SVGEGT. The table came from immunoSEQ multiplex PCR; TCRdb's copy has only in-frame clones and leaves some out. The sample includes approximately 140,000 clones, around 86% seen only once; the top ten take more than 3%. The rearrangement uses TRBV6-2 or TRBV6-3 and TRBJ2-7; 7 positions match TRBD1. The TCR originated in a man aged 65 to 79 with acute or convalescent COVID-19. Sequenced sample: peripheral blood. The CDR3 DNA sequence: TGTGCCAGCAGTGACAGGGCACCCGAGCAGTACTTC. It codes for CASSDRAPEQYF.